The 5 T cell receptor beta chains listed next were all sequenced from one sample in a study of T cells in women clearing cervical HPV infection (dated by TCRdb to 2017 to 2018). Libraries were prepared through the immunoSEQ multiplex PCR assay. This immuneACCESS table, as held by TCRdb, lists in-frame sequences with V and J called but not all clones. Of the missing ones, under half trace to an unresolved V gene in checked studies; the others have no known cause. This sample's listing comprises tens of thousands of clones. The top ten constitute 5% to 7% of the sample. The sequenced material came from blood buffy coat. The receptors derive from a woman between 18 and 75 years old with a cervical HPV16 infection that either progressed to CIN3+ or cleared (not recorded which).

As to this clone: The DNA ends 3 residues before the CDR3 does, and the rest of the CDR3 is filled in from the germline J gene. The V gene is TRBV7-9, the J gene TRBJ2-7; possible D gene TRBD1, 5 bases. In germline, CDR1 is SEHNR, CDR2 FQNEAQ (reference sequence). V lost 5 bases and J 1 base, leaving 6 bases between the germline ends. This CDR3 has 12 residues. The CDR3 DNA, read in part, is TGTGCCAGCAGCCGACAGTCCTACGAG. Translated, it gives CASSRQSYE. The CDR3 as a whole reads CASSRQSYEQYF.

About this clone itself: The sequenced fragment ends 3 residues before the CDR3 boundary, so the rest is inferred from the germline J gene. This sequence joins TRBV20-1 and TRBJ2-1, with D unclear. CDR1 is DFQATT and CDR2 is SNEGSKA in the germline V gene (reference sequence). V was shortened by 0 bases and J by 1 base, with 19 bases between the two germline ends. The CDR3 runs to 18 residues. The CDR3 loop is CSARDRRVITESYNEQFF. Partial CDR3 DNA: TGCAGTGCTAGAGATCGTCGAGTTATTACAGAGTCCTACAATGAG.

Comments on this clone: Read data end 3 residues before the CDR3 end; the end is taken from the germline J gene. The V gene is TRBV2, the J gene TRBJ2-2, with TRBD1 matching over 9 bases. This CDR3 comprises 15 residues. The germline CDR1 and CDR2 sequences are SNHLY and FYNNEI. The chain's CDR3 is CASSLQGATNEKLFF. CDR3 bases read: TGTGCCAGCAGCTTACAGGGGGCAACTAATGAAAAG.

As to this clone: The sequence runs out 3 residues before the end of the CDR3; the remainder is reconstructed from the germline J gene. The V call is TRBV20-1, the J call TRBJ2-7; D may be TRBD1 (6 bases). The V gene lost 6 bases and the J gene lost 0 bases, with 12 bases spanning the gap. Germline CDR1 is DFQATT and CDR2 is SNEGSKA (reference sequence). This CDR3 region has 13 residues. The sequenced part of the CDR3 DNA is TGCAGTGCAGTTGGACAGAACTCCTACGAG. It is translated as CSAVGQNSYE. The whole CDR3 reads CSAVGQNSYEQYF.

About this clone itself: The read is 3 residues too short to cover the CDR3 end, so that end is filled in from the germline J gene. The chain has TRBV28 and TRBJ1-5; D is possibly TRBD1 (6 bases). The CDR3 sequence is 15 residues long. V dropped 7 bases and J dropped 2 bases, with 15 bases sitting between them. Germline V lookup: CDR1 MDHEN, CDR2 SYDVKM. The CDR3 sequence is CASTSRGMGNQPQHF. The sequenced part of the CDR3 DNA is TGTGCCAGCACCTCCAGGGGAATGGGCAATCAGCCC.